One and the same sample provided the 26 T cell receptor beta chains below, sequenced in a study of CD8+ T cells in alopecia areata. Described treatment: oral pan-JAK inhibitor, 5-10 mg twice daily. As the sequencing template, cDNA was produced by extracting RNA and reverse transcribing it. Assay: immunoSEQ multiplex PCR; the TCRdb copy retains only in-frame clones and omits some. Altogether about 120,000 clones are present, about 50% being singletons, with the ten largest covering roughly 0.5%. Sequenced material: CD4+ T cells sorted from blood, taken at week 4, from a patient treated with tofacitinib. These receptors originate from a human donor with alopecia areata.

The rearrangement joins TRBV4-1 to TRBJ1-1; D is uncertain. Germline-derived CDR1 and CDR2 are MGHRA and YSYEKL. This CDR3 spans 14 amino acids. V was pared by 4 bases and J by 7 bases, with 16 bases between. CDR3: CASSPRFEQFEAFF. DNA for the CDR3: TGCGCCAGCAGCCCCCGATTTGAGCAATTTGAAGCTTTCTTT.

DNA of the CDR3: TGTGCCTGGAGTGTACTGGCCGGGTTCGGCGGGGAGCTGTTTTTT. The encoded protein is CAWSVLAGFGGELFF. The chain has TRBV30 and TRBJ2-2; D is ambiguous. Germline V gene sequence: CDR1 GTSNPN, CDR2 SVGIG (reference sequence). The V and J ends lost 0 bases and 7 bases respectively, with 15 bases between them. The CDR3 is 15 amino acids.

The V gene is TRBV30, the J gene TRBJ2-2, with D tentatively TRBD2 (5 bases). The CDR3 is 13 residues long. The germline V gene has CDR1 GTSNPN and CDR2 SVGIG (reference sequence). With 2 bases removed from V and 3 bases from J, the gap between germline ends came to 7 bases. The CDR3 spells CAWSMDYTGELFF. The CDR3, as DNA: TGTGCCTGGAGTATGGACTACACCGGGGAGCTGTTTTTT.

This rearrangement joins TRBV7-9 to TRBJ2-5, with 7 bases identical to TRBD2. Germline CDR1 and CDR2: SEHNR and FQNEAQ (reference sequence). The V segment lost 7 bases and the J segment 2 bases; nucleotides outside the gene matches: 4. The CDR3 loop spans 13 amino acids. This CDR3 reads CASNSGPQETQYF. The CDR3 DNA follows: TGTGCCAGCAATAGCGGGCCTCAAGAGACCCAGTACTTC.

This chain joins TRBV30 and TRBJ2-2, with a possible D match to TRBD1 (6 bases). The CDR3 has 13 residues. V was clipped by 1 base and J by 6 bases, with 9 bases between them. Germline V gene sequence: CDR1 GTSNPN, CDR2 SVGIG (reference sequence). CDR3 residues: CAWSATGSGELFF. DNA for the CDR3: TGTGCCTGGAGTGCAACAGGGTCCGGGGAGCTGTTTTTT.

The chain joins TRBV28 to TRBJ1-1; D is possibly TRBD1 (5 bases). Germline V gene sequence: CDR1 MDHEN, CDR2 SYDVKM. The CDR3 sequence is 13 residues long. V was pared by 1 base and J by 9 bases, with 12 bases between. The CDR3 here is CASSLYRGIKAFF. CDR3 nucleotides: TGTGCCAGCAGTTTATATAGGGGAATAAAAGCTTTCTTT.

This rearrangement joins TRBV19 to TRBJ2-1; TRBD2 is a possible D gene (6 bases). Germline V lookup: CDR1 LNHDA, CDR2 SQIVND (reference sequence). Trimming shortened V by 3 bases and J by 3 bases, and 9 bases separated the two germline ends. The CDR3 is made up of 14 amino acids. The CDR3 bases are TGTGCCAGTAGTATGGCGGGACGCTACAATGAGCAGTTCTTC. Translation: CASSMAGRYNEQFF.

Concerning this clone itself: Additional DNA sequences in this sample encode the identical CDR3. This CDR3 is CAWSVQTEAFF. The CDR3 nucleotides read TGTGCCTGGAGTGTCCAGACTGAAGCTTTCTTT. The chain links TRBV30 to TRBJ1-1; D not resolved. There are 11 residues in the CDR3. V was pared by 0 bases and J by 5 bases, with 4 bases between. CDR1 and CDR2 (germline): GTSNPN, SVGIG (reference sequence).

This clone was observed a few times. This chain uses TRBV5-1 with TRBJ2-1; D unclear. V was trimmed by 4 bases and J by 8 bases, leaving 13 bases between them. The CDR3 is made up of 13 amino acids. Germline V gene data show CDR1 as SGHRS and CDR2 as YFSETQ. The CDR3 nucleotides are TGCGCCAGCAGCGCTGAGCGAGGCCATGAGCAGTTCTTC. Translated, it gives CASSAERGHEQFF.

The rearrangement joins TRBV29-1 to TRBJ2-4; TRBD2 matches 9 bases. In germline, CDR1 is SQVTM, CDR2 ANQGSEA. The CDR3 has 19 residues. With 0 bases clipped from V and 0 bases from J, the junction kept 12 bases outside the gene matches. In DNA form, the CDR3 reads TGCAGCGTTGAAGATCTCGGCGCGCGGGAGGGAGAAGCCAAAAACATTCAGTACTTC. Amino acids: CSVEDLGAREGEAKNIQYF.

The V call is TRBV30, the J call TRBJ1-1; D gene unclear. This CDR3 is 15 amino acids long. Between the trimmed V and J ends, which lost 1 base and 5 bases, there was a span of 17 bases. CDR1 is GTSNPN, CDR2 SVGIG, per germline (reference sequence). CDR3 sequence reads: CAWSGMAYAGTEAFF. The CDR3 nucleotides read TGTGCCTGGAGTGGGATGGCATACGCGGGGACTGAAGCTTTCTTT.

This chain connects TRBV18 to TRBJ2-3; 8 bases map to TRBD1. V trimming: 4 bases; J trimming: 2 bases; junction bases outside the gene matches: 8. Germline loops: CDR1 KGHSH, CDR2 LQKENI. CDR3 length equals 16 residues. The chain's CDR3 is CASSRNGDRNTDTQYF. Written as DNA, the CDR3 is TGTGCCAGCTCACGCAACGGGGACAGGAACACAGATACGCAGTATTTT.

The V and J genes are TRBV29-1 and TRBJ2-3, with 7 nucleotides matching TRBD1. CDR3 length equals 12 residues. Germline V CDR1 and CDR2: SQVTM, ANQGSEA. The trim removed 3 bases at V and 4 bases at J, leaving 1 base unmatched. CDR3 amino acids: CSVDRGPDTQYF. The CDR3 DNA follows: TGCAGCGTTGATAGGGGGCCAGATACGCAGTATTTT.

V is TRBV11-2 and J is TRBJ2-1; D is undetermined. The germline gives CDR1 SGHAT, CDR2 FQNNGV. V dropped 3 bases and J dropped 9 bases, with 24 bases sitting between them. This CDR3 contains 17 residues. In DNA, the CDR3 is TGTGCCAGCAGCTTGCGGAGCCCGATGATCCCGGGTAGTGAGCAGTTCTTC. This translates into CASSLRSPMIPGSEQFF.

As to this clone: The junction departs from the called germline gene at one end, perhaps through a read error. The genes are TRBV30 and TRBJ1-5; D unclear. Germline lookup yields CDR1 GTSNPN and CDR2 SVGIG (reference sequence). This CDR3 is built from 13 residues. The CDR3 nucleotides read TGTGCCCGGAGTGTACAAGGTAGGCAGCCCCAGCATTTT. Encoded protein: CARSVQGRQPQHF.

V and J are TRBV30 and TRBJ2-3, with D perhaps matching TRBD1 (6 bases). V lost 0 bases to trimming and J lost 0 bases, with 10 bases between them. CDR1 and CDR2 (germline): GTSNPN, SVGIG (reference sequence). The CDR3 length is 15 residues. CDR3 bases: TGTGCCTGGAGTGTGGCAGGGGCTAGCACAGATACGCAGTATTTT. This encodes CAWSVAGASTDTQYF. Using reference TRBV30 and TRBJ2-3 for the parts outside the CDR3, the full variable domain is SQTIHQWPATLVQPVGSPLSLECTVEGTSNPNLYWYRQAAGRGLQLLFYSVGIGQISSEVPQNLSASRPQDRQFILSSKKLLLSDSGFYLCAWSVAGASTDTQYFGPGTRLTVL.

This chain uses TRBV18 with TRBJ2-5, with TRBD1 as a possible D gene (6 bases). This CDR3 region has 15 residues. The V gene's germline CDR1 is KGHSH and CDR2 LQKENI. Trimming cost V 1 base and J 2 bases, with 11 bases left between them. CDR3 loop: CASSPLRTVQETQYF. Written as DNA, the CDR3 is TGTGCCAGCTCACCACTTAGGACAGTACAAGAGACCCAGTACTTC.

The sample holds a few counts of this clone. CDR3 in amino acids: CASSLTAVNTEAFF. The CDR3 coding sequence is TGTGCCAGCAGCCTGACAGCGGTGAACACTGAAGCTTTCTTT. The J gene is TRBJ1-1, the V gene TRBV7-9, with D possibly matching TRBD1 (5 bases). Trimming shortened V by 5 bases and J by 0 bases, and 10 bases separated the two germline ends. CDR1 SEHNR and CDR2 FQNEAQ come from the germline V gene (reference sequence). The CDR3 is 14 amino acids.

This clone was detected only once. The chain recombines TRBV18 with TRBJ1-5; the match to TRBD1 covers 10 bases. V dropped 5 bases and J dropped 4; count of bases not matched to a gene: 5. The CDR3 length is 15 residues. In germline, CDR1 is KGHSH, CDR2 LQKENI. The CDR3 DNA reads TGTGCCAGCTCAGCCGGGACAGGGGCAAATCAGCCCCAGCATTTT. The encoded protein is CASSAGTGANQPQHF.

This chain uses TRBV27 with TRBJ1-2, with a tentative D call TRBD1 (5 bases). This CDR3 contains 16 residues. CDR1 and CDR2 from the germline V gene are MNHEY and SMNVEV (reference sequence). V was cut by 6 bases and J by 4 bases, with 21 bases left in between. The CDR3 spells CASRGLWGGTGYGYTF. Here the CDR3 DNA reads TGTGCCAGCAGAGGACTTTGGGGAGGGACGGGCTATGGCTACACCTTC.

Only a few counts were recorded for this clone. The chain carries TRBV29-1 and TRBJ1-1, with D hard to call. This CDR3 contains 14 residues. Looked up from germline, CDR1 is SQVTM and CDR2 is ANQGSEA. The germline V and J ends were trimmed by 7 bases and 0 bases, with 15 bases remaining between them. CDR3 protein: CSASRAVMNTEAFF. CDR3 sequence (DNA): TGCAGCGCAAGTCGGGCGGTTATGAACACTGAAGCTTTCTTT.

The chain is built from TRBV29-1 and TRBJ2-3; D remains unclear. Trimming cost V 7 bases and J 0 bases, with 14 bases left between them. The germline gives CDR1 SQVTM, CDR2 ANQGSEA. CDR3 length: 14 residues. CDR3 loop: CSGGLLGSTDTQYF. The CDR3 DNA reads TGCAGCGGGGGTCTCCTTGGGAGCACAGATACGCAGTATTTT.

The chain links TRBV5-6 to TRBJ1-5; no clear D. V shed 4 bases and J shed 1 base, with 15 bases lying between them. Germline CDR1 reads SGHDT; CDR2 reads YYEEEE. This CDR3 contains 16 residues. The CDR3 DNA reads TGTGCCAGCAGCCACGGCCAATTGGGAAGCAATCAGCCCCAGCATTTT. It is translated as CASSHGQLGSNQPQHF.

This rearrangement joins TRBV29-1 to TRBJ1-5; 7 bases are a match to TRBD1. V lost 6 bases and J lost 4; bases outside the gene matches: 12. This CDR3 spans 15 amino acids. The germline V gene encodes CDR1 SQVTM and CDR2 ANQGSEA. Here the CDR3 reads CSVRAGTARNQPQHF. CDR3 DNA sequence: TGCAGCGTCCGCGCCGGGACAGCGAGAAATCAGCCCCAGCATTTT.

V gene TRBV7-2 combines with J gene TRBJ1-1; TRBD1 matches at 7 bases. Germline V gene data show CDR1 as SGHTA and CDR2 as FQGNSA. CDR3 length: 14 amino acids. The ends lost 3 bases at V and 6 bases at J; junction bases unmatched: 7. The CDR3 reads CASSFKTGTPEAFF. The CDR3, as DNA: TGTGCCAGCAGCTTCAAGACAGGGACCCCTGAAGCTTTCTTT.

Turning to this clone: Its ends do not fully match the called genes, so a read error is possible. The genes are TRBV30 and TRBJ1-4; D remains unclear. The CDR3 is 12 amino acids. Germline CDR1 reads GTSNPN; CDR2 reads SVGIG (reference sequence). CDR3 amino acids: CAWSLPSLRTVF. The CDR3 nucleotides read TGTGCCTGGAGTCTACCCTCCCTAAGAACTGTTTTT.